The 20 T cell receptor beta chains in this list originate from one sample, sequenced in a study of blood T cell repertoires in COVID-19. This table comes from immunoSEQ multiplex PCR, and its TCRdb copy is limited to in-frame clones, with some not included. This table has around 240,000 clones, about 82% appearing once. Sequencing used PBMCs or T cells enriched from blood (not recorded which). These receptors all come from a woman between 50 and 59 years old who had recovered from COVID-19.

The chain has TRBV28 and TRBJ1-6, with D perhaps TRBD1 (6 bases). Germline V CDR1 and CDR2: MDHEN, SYDVKM. Trimming pared 2 bases from V and 7 bases from J, leaving 9 bases between. The CDR3 totals 14 residues. The DNA of the CDR3 is TGTGCCAGCAGTTTAGTAACAGGGAATTCACCCCTCCACTTT. Amino acids: CASSLVTGNSPLHF. The complete variable domain, with remaining parts taken from reference TRBV28 and TRBJ1-6, reads DVKVTQSSRYLVKRTGEKVFLECVQDMDHENMFWYRQDPGLGLRLIYFSYDVKMKEKGDIPEGYSVSREKKERFSLILESASTNQTSMYLCASSLVTGNSPLHFGNGTRLTVT.

The rearrangement uses TRBV3-1 (or the pseudogene TRBV3-2) and TRBJ2-1; 11 bases fit TRBD2. The CDR3 is made up of 18 amino acids. From germline, CDR1 is LGHDT and CDR2 YNNKEL (reference sequence). V shed 2 bases, J shed 1 base, and the junction held 7 bases outside the gene matches. CDR3 nucleotides: TGTGCCAGCAGCCAATTTGGGACTAGCGGCTCTTCCTACAATGAGCAGTTCTTC. Amino acids: CASSQFGTSGSSYNEQFF.

The gene calls are TRBV3-1 (or the pseudogene TRBV3-2) and TRBJ1-3; the D is unclear. V lost 3 bases, J lost 4 bases, and 7 bases lay in between. The CDR3 totals 13 residues. Germline loops: CDR1 LGHDT, CDR2 YNNKEL (reference sequence). The CDR3 is CASSHGLGNTIYF. The CDR3 DNA reads TGTGCCAGCAGCCACGGGTTAGGAAACACCATATATTTT.

This chain joins TRBV5-1 and TRBJ2-1, with 11 bases fitting TRBD2. CDR1 is SGHRS and CDR2 is YFSETQ in the germline V gene. This CDR3 has 15 amino acids. V shed 7 bases, J shed 6 bases, and the junction held 9 bases outside the gene matches. The CDR3 sequence: CASAITSGGPNEQFF. DNA for the CDR3: TGCGCCAGCGCGATAACTAGCGGGGGCCCCAATGAGCAGTTCTTC.

This clone has at least ten counts. The chain combines TRBV21-1 with TRBJ2-7; the table assigns TRBD2, which was not confirmed against the DNA. TRBV21-1 is reported as a pseudogene. The CDR3 extends over 14 amino acids. The CDR3 DNA reads TGTGCCAGCAGCACGACTAGCGGCTCCTACGAGCAGTACTTC. As protein: CASSTTSGSYEQYF.

The rearrangement uses TRBV13 and TRBJ2-7; 8 bases align to TRBD2. Per germline, CDR1 PRHDT and CDR2 FYEKMQ (reference sequence). The CDR3 spans 14 residues. V dropped 4 bases and J dropped 1; count of bases not matched to a gene: 3. For the CDR3, the DNA is TGTGCCAGCAGCTCCGAGCGGGAGTCCTACGAGCAGTACTTC. This encodes CASSSERESYEQYF.

The V gene is TRBV24-1, the J gene TRBJ2-1, with 7 bases aligning to TRBD2. Trimming took 2 bases from V and 2 from J; bases not matched to a gene: 14. CDR1 is KGHDR, CDR2 SFDVKD, per germline. The CDR3 consists of 19 residues. CDR3 sequence reads: CATSDSPWLLSGTYNEQFF. The CDR3 DNA follows: TGTGCCACCAGTGATTCCCCGTGGCTGTTAAGCGGGACCTACAATGAGCAGTTCTTC.

The chain uses TRBV7-6 and TRBJ2-5; 7 positions agree with TRBD2. With V trimmed by 4 bases and J by 3 bases, 2 bases remained unmatched. Per the germline V gene, CDR1 is SGHVS and CDR2 is FNYEAQ. This CDR3 is built from 13 residues. The CDR3 protein is CASSSGREETQYF. The CDR3 DNA reads as TGTGCCAGCAGCTCGGGGAGGGAAGAGACCCAGTACTTC.

This clone came up once. The genes are TRBV19 and TRBJ1-1, with 7 positions matching TRBD1. Germline CDR1 is LNHDA and CDR2 is SQIVND (reference sequence). There are 14 residues in the CDR3. The trim removed 6 bases at V and 7 bases at J, leaving 11 bases unmatched. This CDR3 reads CASRTAGGSLEAFF. For the CDR3, the DNA is TGTGCCAGTAGGACTGCAGGGGGTTCCCTTGAAGCTTTCTTT.

The rearrangement uses TRBV5-1 and TRBJ2-1, with 11 positions matching TRBD2. The germline CDR1 and CDR2 sequences are SGHRS and YFSETQ. The J segment lost 2 bases and the V segment lost 4 bases, leaving 14 bases of the junction unmatched. The CDR3 length is 19 residues. The DNA for the CDR3 is TGCGCCAGCAGCAAAGGACTAGCGGGCCACGGGAGACCCTACAATGAGCAGTTCTTC. Encoded protein: CASSKGLAGHGRPYNEQFF.

The chain couples TRBV7-2 to TRBJ1-4; possibly TRBD1 for D (5 bases). The germline V and J ends were trimmed by 2 bases and 7 bases, with 8 bases remaining between them. This CDR3 contains 13 residues. Per germline, CDR1 SGHTA and CDR2 FQGNSA. The CDR3 sequence: CASSLLGGEKLFF. CDR3 bases: TGTGCCAGCAGCTTATTGGGGGGTGAAAAACTGTTTTTT.

The genes are TRBV5-4 and TRBJ2-7; weak D call: TRBD1 (6 bases). Germline-derived CDR1 and CDR2 are SGHNT and YYREEE (reference sequence). This CDR3 region has 15 residues. V lost 4 bases and J 3 bases, leaving 17 bases between the germline ends. The CDR3 loop reads CASSAIQGSLYEQYF. The CDR3 nucleotides read TGTGCCAGCAGCGCTATACAGGGTAGCCTCTACGAGCAGTACTTC. Combining the CDR3 with reference TRBV5-4 and TRBJ2-7 gives the whole variable domain ETGVTQSPTHLIKTRGQQVTLRCSSQSGHNTVSWYQQALGQGPQFIFQYYREEENGRGNFPPRFSGLQFPNYSSELNVNALELDDSALYLCASSAIQGSLYEQYFGPGTRLTVT.

The chain couples TRBV6-5 to TRBJ2-1; the D is unclear. The CDR3 sequence is 13 residues long. V was clipped by 11 bases and J by 0 bases, with 11 bases between them. Germline CDR1 and CDR2: MNHEY and SVGAGI. CDR3 sequence: CAVSSDSYNEQFF. As DNA, the CDR3 is TGTGCCGTCTCGTCAGACTCCTACAATGAGCAGTTCTTC.

This rearrangement joins TRBV4-3 to TRBJ1-1, with D perhaps matching TRBD1 (6 bases). Germline CDR1 and CDR2: LGHNA and YSLEER. The CDR3 is 13 residues long. V was pared by 3 bases and J by 5 bases, with 10 bases between. CDR3 DNA sequence: TGCGCCAGCAGCCAGTCACAGGGAACTGAAGCTTTCTTT. This translates into CASSQSQGTEAFF.

This rearrangement joins TRBV2 to TRBJ2-7, with D unresolved. Deletions cut 5 bases from V and 3 bases from J, with 11 bases between. The germline gives CDR1 SNHLY, CDR2 FYNNEI. The length of the CDR3 is 13 residues. This CDR3 is CASSKGYYYEQYF. Here the CDR3 DNA reads TGTGCCAGCAGTAAAGGATACTACTACGAGCAGTACTTC. Full variable domain (remainder filled in from reference TRBV2 and TRBJ2-7): EPEVTQTPSHQVTQMGQEVILRCVPISNHLYFYWYRQILGQKVEFLVSFYNNEISEKSEIFDDQFSVERPDGSNFTLKIRSTKLEDSAMYFCASSKGYYYEQYFGPGTRLTVT.

The V gene is TRBV6-5, the J gene TRBJ1-1; D is perhaps TRBD1 (5 bases). The CDR3 totals 15 residues. V lost 6 bases to trimming and J lost 11 bases, with 25 bases between them. Germline CDR1 and CDR2: MNHEY and SVGAGI. The DNA for the CDR3 is TGTGCCAGCAGAGCGGTTGGCGGGGTCAGGGAGTGGGCTTTCTTT. Residues: CASRAVGGVREWAFF.

This chain connects TRBV5-1 to TRBJ2-5, with 9 bases matching TRBD1. The germline CDR1 and CDR2 sequences are SGHRS and YFSETQ. This CDR3 spans 16 amino acids. V lost 2 bases to trimming and J lost 2 bases; unmatched junction nucleotides: 7. The CDR3 sequence is CASSLFAGQGQETQYF. The CDR3 region has the DNA TGCGCCAGCAGCTTATTCGCAGGACAGGGGCAAGAGACCCAGTACTTC.

This chain joins TRBV2 and TRBJ2-1; 7 bases align to TRBD2. Trimming took 0 bases from V and 3 from J; bases not matched to a gene: 5. CDR1 and CDR2 (germline): SNHLY, FYNNEI. The CDR3 totals 16 residues. CDR3 loop: CASSEALAFGYNEQFF. DNA for the CDR3: TGTGCCAGCAGTGAAGCACTAGCGTTCGGCTACAATGAGCAGTTCTTC.

Written as DNA, the CDR3 is TGTGCCAGCAGCTTCCGATCGAAGACTAGCGGGGGATGGGGGCAAGAGACCCAGTACTTC. Encoded protein: CASSFRSKTSGGWGQETQYF. The V and J genes are TRBV5-4 and TRBJ2-5, with 12 nucleotides matching TRBD2. V was clipped by 2 bases and J by 2 bases; unmatched bases: 16. Germline CDR1 SGHNT, CDR2 YYREEE (reference sequence). This CDR3 spans 20 amino acids.

The rearrangement uses TRBV4-3 and TRBJ1-4; no firm D call. Trimming took off 4 bases at V and 0 bases at J, with 6 bases between the two ends. CDR1 LGHNA and CDR2 YSLEER come from the germline V gene. The CDR3 spans 14 residues. CDR3 sequence reads: CASSPFATNEKLFF. The CDR3 DNA reads as TGCGCCAGCAGCCCCTTTGCAACTAATGAAAAACTGTTTTTT.